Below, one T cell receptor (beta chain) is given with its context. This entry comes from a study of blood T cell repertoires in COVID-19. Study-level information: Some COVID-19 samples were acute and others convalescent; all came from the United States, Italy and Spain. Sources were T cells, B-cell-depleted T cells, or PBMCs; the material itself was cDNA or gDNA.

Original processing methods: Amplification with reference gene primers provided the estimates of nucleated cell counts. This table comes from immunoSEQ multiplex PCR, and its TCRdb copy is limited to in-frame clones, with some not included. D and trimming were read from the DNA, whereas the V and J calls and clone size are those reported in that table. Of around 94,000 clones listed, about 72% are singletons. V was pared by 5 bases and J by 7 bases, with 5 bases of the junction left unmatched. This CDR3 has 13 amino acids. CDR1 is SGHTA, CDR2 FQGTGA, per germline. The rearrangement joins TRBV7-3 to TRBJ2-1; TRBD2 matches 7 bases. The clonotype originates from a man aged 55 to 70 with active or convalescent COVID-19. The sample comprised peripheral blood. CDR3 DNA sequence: TGTGCCAGCAGCCCAGGACTAGGGAATGAGCAGTTCTTC. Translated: CASSPGLGNEQFF.